What follows are 18 T cell receptor beta chains derived from one specimen sequenced in a study of T-cell memory formation after mild COVID-19. TCRdb re-derived calls from the 5' RACE reads in MiXCR, one entry per CDR3 protein. The sample holds approximately 350,000 distinct CDR3 sequences; about an eighth are singletons and the top ten take around 21%. Source material: PBMCs or a T cell subset sorted from them (not recorded which). The receptor source for this set is a man aged 18 to 35 who had mild COVID-19 (a few samples of this study predate the infection). Cell type and time point are not known.

This clonotype was recorded at least ten times. The genes are TRBV9 and TRBJ2-3, with 8 bases identical to TRBD2. CDR3 length equals 12 residues. Germline V CDR1 and CDR2: SGDLS, YYNGEE. Losses at the gene ends were 4 bases for V and 7 bases for J; bases not matched to a gene: 2. The CDR3 coding sequence is TGTGCCAGCAGCTCGGGAGGGAATACGCAGTATTTT. Translation: CASSSGGNTQYF.

The sample holds many counts of this clonotype. The rearrangement uses TRBV5-1 and TRBJ2-3, with D possibly TRBD1 on 5 matching bases. Trimming removed 5 bases from V and 1 base from J, with 17 bases in between. The CDR3 extends over 16 amino acids. Germline V gene data show CDR1 as SGHRS and CDR2 as YFSETQ. Here the CDR3 reads CASRGQGFSGTDTQYF. DNA of the CDR3: TGCGCCAGCAGAGGTCAGGGCTTTTCGGGCACAGATACGCAGTATTTT.

This clonotype was observed a handful of times. The J gene is TRBJ2-7, the V gene TRBV25-1; D perhaps matches TRBD1 (6 bases). The CDR3 consists of 15 residues. Trimming removed 6 bases at V and 5 bases at J, with 20 bases between. Germline loops: CDR1 MGHDK, CDR2 SYGVNS. CDR3 residues: CASSPRGSSLHEQYF. CDR3 coding DNA: TGTGCCAGCAGCCCCAGGGGCAGTAGCCTCCACGAGCAGTACTTC.

The chain links TRBV7-2 to TRBJ2-3; 9 nucleotides agree with TRBD2. After removal of 5 bases from V and 8 bases from J, the junction contained 20 bases not matched to a gene. Germline-derived CDR1 and CDR2 are SGHTA and FQGNSA. This CDR3 region has 18 residues. CDR3 sequence: CASSRDPYSGGPRGTQYF. DNA of the CDR3: TGTGCCAGCAGCCGAGATCCATATAGCGGGGGCCCACGAGGTACGCAGTATTTT.

This chain uses TRBV18 with TRBJ2-4, with D tentatively TRBD1 or TRBD2 (5 bases each). Trimming removed 6 bases at V and 9 bases at J, with 24 bases between. Germline V gene data show CDR1 as KGHSH and CDR2 as LQKENI. CDR3 length: 16 residues. CDR3 loop: CASSPPAGQSRGIQYF. CDR3 in DNA: TGTGCCAGCTCCCCGCCGGCAGGGCAATCGAGGGGCATTCAGTACTTC.

This clonotype was observed at least ten times. The V and J genes are TRBV7-9 and TRBJ2-3; D ambiguous. Germline V gene lookup returns CDR1 SEHNR and CDR2 FQNEAQ (reference sequence). The V end was cut by 5 bases, the J end by 0 bases, with 9 bases between. This CDR3 spans 14 amino acids. CDR3 DNA: TGTGCCAGCAGCGCCCAAGGGAGCACAGATACGCAGTATTTT. Its protein product is CASSAQGSTDTQYF.

The V call is TRBV10-3, the J call TRBJ1-2; tentative D call: TRBD1 (6 bases). CDR1 is ENHRY and CDR2 is SYGVKD in the germline V gene. The length of the CDR3 is 15 residues. V lost 7 bases and J lost 2, with 17 bases in between. DNA for the CDR3: TGTGCCATCACGCGCCGCACAGGGCAAAACTATGGCTACACCTTC. This encodes CAITRRTGQNYGYTF.

The rearrangement uses TRBV20-1 and TRBJ2-6, with D possibly TRBD1 on 5 matching bases. The CDR3 is made up of 17 amino acids. Trimming left V 3 bases short and J 0 bases short, with 15 bases between. Germline V gives CDR1 DFQATT, CDR2 SNEGSKA (reference sequence). CDR3 residues: CSASGQGPTSGANVLTF. In nucleotides, the CDR3 is TGCAGTGCTAGTGGCCAGGGCCCTACCTCTGGGGCCAACGTCCTGACTTTC.

The chain couples TRBV15 to TRBJ1-1, with D unresolved. Germline V gene data show CDR1 as LNHNV and CDR2 as YYDKDF (reference sequence). The CDR3 covers 14 residues. The V and J ends lost 4 bases and 8 bases respectively, with 17 bases between them. CDR3 region: CATSIKGSADEAFF. The CDR3 DNA sequence: TGTGCCACCAGCATTAAGGGTAGCGCAGACGAAGCTTTCTTT.

This clonotype was observed a handful of times. This chain joins TRBV20-1 and TRBJ2-3; D possibly corresponds to TRBD2 (6 bases). CDR3 length: 15 residues. Germline V gene sequence: CDR1 DFQATT, CDR2 SNEGSKA (reference sequence). Trimming removed 1 base at V and 1 base at J, with 12 bases between. This CDR3 reads CSARGDSSGTDTQYF. The DNA of the CDR3 is TGCAGTGCTAGAGGGGACTCCTCGGGCACAGATACGCAGTATTTT.

The chain couples TRBV5-6 to TRBJ1-1, with D perhaps TRBD1 (6 bases). The germline gives CDR1 SGHDT, CDR2 YYEEEE. V dropped 4 bases and J dropped 3 bases, with 16 bases sitting between them. The CDR3 runs 15 residues. The chain's CDR3 is CASSQLQGRYTEAFF. In DNA, the CDR3 is TGTGCCAGCAGCCAGTTACAGGGCAGATACACTGAAGCTTTCTTT.

This clonotype was counted a few times. The chain is built from TRBV5-1 and TRBJ2-7; a weak D match, TRBD1 (6 bases). Germline V lookup: CDR1 SGHRS, CDR2 YFSETQ. CDR3 size: 14 residues. V dropped 2 bases and J dropped 7 bases, with 16 bases sitting between them. The CDR3 coding sequence is TGCGCCAGCAGCTTAGGGACAACTTTCTCGGAGCAGTACTTC. Its protein is CASSLGTTFSEQYF. The whole variable domain, filled in from reference TRBV5-1 and TRBJ2-7, reads KAGVTQTPRYLIKTRGQQVTLSCSPISGHRSVSWYQQTPGQGLQFLFEYFSETQRNKGNFPGRFSGRQFSNSRSEMNVSTLELGDSALYLCASSLGTTFSEQYFGPGTRLTVT.

In its sample, this clonotype was seen a few times. The chain carries TRBV20-1 and TRBJ2-7; 7 bases agree with TRBD1. Per germline, CDR1 DFQATT and CDR2 SNEGSKA (reference sequence). This CDR3 contains 14 residues. J gave up 2 bases and V 0 bases, and 4 bases lay outside the gene matches. The CDR3 DNA follows: TGCAGTGCTAGAGACAGGGGGTCTACCTACGAGCAGTACTTC. Its protein is CSARDRGSTYEQYF.

This clonotype was seen many times. V and J are TRBV5-6 and TRBJ2-2; D is possibly TRBD1 (6 bases). The CDR3 runs to 15 residues. Germline loops: CDR1 SGHDT, CDR2 YYEEEE. Trimming left V 4 bases short and J 1 base short, with 11 bases between. The CDR3, as DNA: TGTGCCAGCAGCCCGGACAGTCGGAACACCGGGGAGCTGTTTTTT. This gives the protein CASSPDSRNTGELFF. The complete variable domain, with remaining parts taken from reference TRBV5-6 and TRBJ2-2, reads DAGVTQSPTHLIKTRGQQVTLRCSPKSGHDTVSWYQQALGQGPQFIFQYYEEEERQRGNFPDRFSGHQFPNYSSELNVNALLLGDSALYLCASSPDSRNTGELFFGEGSRLTVL.

The J gene is TRBJ2-1, the V gene TRBV7-9; 9 bases fit TRBD2. From germline, CDR1 is SEHNR and CDR2 FQNEAQ (reference sequence). The trim removed 6 bases at V and 7 bases at J, leaving 7 bases unmatched. The CDR3 is 14 residues long. CDR3 bases: TGTGCCAGCAGGGGTCCGGGACTAGCTAATGAGCAGTTCTTC. Translation gives CASRGPGLANEQFF.

This clonotype was observed a handful of times. This chain joins TRBV12-3 or TRBV12-4 and TRBJ2-5; possible D gene TRBD2, 6 bases. V was clipped by 2 bases and J by 2 bases, with 18 bases between them. This CDR3 has 17 residues. DNA of the CDR3: TGTGCCAGCAGTTTATCCTTCGGAGCGGGCAAGCAAGAGACCCAGTACTTC. This codes for CASSLSFGAGKQETQYF.

This clonotype turned up a few times. The chain employs TRBV12-3 or TRBV12-4 and TRBJ1-2; maybe TRBD1 (6 bases). Trimming shortened V by 5 bases and J by 8 bases, and 15 bases separated the two germline ends. CDR3 length: 13 amino acids. This CDR3 reads CASSDRNVGGYTF. In nucleotides, the CDR3 is TGTGCCAGCAGTGACAGGAACGTAGGAGGCTACACCTTC.

This chain joins TRBV7-2 and TRBJ2-5; no clear D gene. The germline V gene has CDR1 SGHTA and CDR2 FQGNSA. Trimming took off 7 bases at V and 5 bases at J, with 17 bases between the two ends. The length of the CDR3 is 14 residues. The CDR3 spells CASTPNVVAETQYF. For the CDR3, the DNA is TGTGCCAGCACCCCGAACGTGGTCGCGGAGACCCAGTACTTC.